Listed below are T cell receptor beta chains from one sample, sequenced in a study of regulatory T cells in long-lasting Graves disease. TCRdb used MiXCR to reprocess the multiplex PCR reads, holding one entry per CDR3 protein. Here the sample spans 350,000 to 500,000 distinct CDR3 sequences, roughly a fifth being singletons. Sample: peripheral blood mononuclear cells (PBMCs), taken when the disease was refractory, from a patient treated with antithyroid drugs. These receptors all stem from a female donor with Graves disease. Both conserved end residues are trimmed from each CDR3. A D gene is named only where the DNA matches it firmly.

V gene	D gene	CDR3 protein
TRBV29-1	.	SVEKSTGTQY
TRBV6-2/TRBV6-3	TRBD1	ASSKQGGSQETQY
TRBV7-3	.	ASSPPGRSSYEQY
TRBV30	TRBD1	AWRWTGGNTIY
TRBV20-1	.	SAIRGDYEQY
TRBV15	TRBD1	ATSTGTGNTGELF
TRBV11-2	TRBD2	ASSLNGRATEQY
TRBV6-1	TRBD1	ASTTGQGDEQY
TRBV3-1	TRBD2	ASSQLGLAGRNEQF
TRBV6-1	.	ASIVTLLGEQY
TRBV28	.	ASSLPGVPYEQY
TRBV6-5	.	ASSYSAGELF
TRBV6-1	.	ASSRGLYEQY
TRBV6-1	.	ASSPFRESTPGELF
TRBV7-9	.	ASDSGGYGYT
TRBV20-1	TRBD1	SARDRPGQGSYEQY
TRBV27	.	ASSLAHSYYGYT
TRBV15	TRBD2	ATSRDALGLSTGELF
TRBV27	TRBD1	AGSLVGPGTGFAYEQY
TRBV18	TRBD1	ASSPGQGGDEQF
TRBV7-3	.	ASSLTGSVGEKLS
TRBV5-1	.	ASSLDFGTGELF
TRBV19	.	ASTGWTNEKLF
TRBV6-1	TRBD2	ASGTSGAQETQY
TRBV6-2/TRBV6-3	.	ASSEWGYEQF
TRBV5-1	.	ASSLAAELEAF
TRBV5-1	TRBD1	ASSLPGQGPIEQY
TRBV20-1	.	SARGPGPLEETQY
TRBV9	TRBD1	ASSVDGTAYEQY
TRBV25-1	.	ASSNNPDSNQPQH
TRBV15	.	ATSRDDAAQETQY
TRBV15	.	ATSRDPGWGSTEAF
TRBV28	TRBD1	ASSGTGYEQY
TRBV28	.	ASSLSFRSGSSYNEQF
TRBV10-1	TRBD1	ASSEGTGPYSNQPQH
TRBV12-3/TRBV12-4	.	ASSAGAISYEQY
TRBV10-3	TRBD1	AISDRGGGAAF
TRBV5-1	TRBD2	ASSLEVAGEQY
TRBV12-3/TRBV12-4	.	ASSHGQPTNTEAF
TRBV7-2	TRBD1	ASSFTRGGGETQY
TRBV27	.	ASSLLGVPDTQY
TRBV5-1	.	ASSSSAAYEQY
TRBV20-1	.	SGLLVSGETQY
TRBV12-3/TRBV12-4	TRBD1	ASSPSQTGTAKNIQY
TRBV20-1	.	SANQGRKNTEAF
TRBV9	TRBD1	ASSVETGPNEKLF
TRBV20-1	.	SAKPGRGSYEQY
TRBV20-1	.	SAISPDYGYT
TRBV2	TRBD2	ASAGLAVQETQY
TRBV6-1	.	ASRPEGYNEQF
TRBV3-1	.	ASSQVGWQGETQY
TRBV11-3	TRBD1	ASGKGGGLGEQY